Each of the 23 T cell receptor beta chains below was sequenced from the same sample in a study of blood T cell repertoires in COVID-19. Libraries were prepared by immunoSEQ multiplex PCR; TCRdb keeps only in-frame clonotypes and omits some of them. This sample has 250,000 to 350,000 clones, with around 87% found just once. The sample consisted of peripheral blood. The receptors come from a woman aged 50 to 60 who had recovered from COVID-19.

V is TRBV4-3 and J is TRBJ2-1; 9 bases agree with TRBD2. The CDR3 runs to 16 residues. Germline CDR1 and CDR2: LGHNA and YSLEER. The trim removed 8 bases at V and 8 bases at J, leaving 16 bases unmatched. CDR3 residues: CASSRGPSGAIDEQFF. CDR3 nucleotide sequence: TGCGCCAGCTCCCGAGGGCCTAGCGGGGCGATCGATGAGCAGTTCTTC.

The chain has TRBV7-2 and TRBJ2-2, with D possibly being TRBD1 (5 bases). The germline gives CDR1 SGHTA, CDR2 FQGNSA. This CDR3 has 13 residues. Trimming removed 5 bases from V and 5 bases from J, with 9 bases in between. The CDR3 DNA reads as TGTGCCAGCAGCACGACAGCAACCGGGGAGCTGTTTTTT. Its translation is CASSTTATGELFF.

The chain couples TRBV7-8 to TRBJ2-7; D is possibly TRBD2 (5 bases). CDR1 and CDR2 (germline): SGHVS, FQNEAQ. Trimming removed 6 bases from V and 1 base from J, with 10 bases in between. This CDR3 is built from 13 residues. The chain's CDR3 is CASRLGGSYEQYF. The DNA of the CDR3 is TGTGCCAGCAGGCTAGGCGGGTCCTACGAGCAGTACTTC. Supplemented by reference TRBV7-8 and TRBJ2-7, the full variable domain reads GAGVSQSPRYKVAKRGQDVALRCDPISGHVSLFWYQQALGQGPEFLTYFQNEAQLDKSGLPSDRFFAERPEGSVSTLKIQRTQQEDSAVYLCASRLGGSYEQYFGPGTRLTVT.

The rearrangement joins TRBV7-2 to TRBJ1-2, with 8 bases fitting TRBD1. The J segment lost 7 bases and the V segment lost 5 bases, leaving 9 bases of the junction unmatched. Germline V gene lookup returns CDR1 SGHTA and CDR2 FQGNSA. This CDR3 region has 14 residues. CDR3 bases: TGTGCCAGCAGCCCGAGGTGGCAGGGGGCTGGCTACACCTTC. Translated: CASSPRWQGAGYTF.

The CDR3 bases are TGTGCCAGCAGTGGCGACCGCGGGACAGTCTCCTACGAGCAGTACTTC. Translating it yields CASSGDRGTVSYEQYF. This chain connects TRBV6-1 to TRBJ2-7, with a weak D call TRBD1 (7 bases). The CDR3 consists of 16 residues. V lost 4 bases and J lost 0, with 16 bases in between. From germline, CDR1 is MNHNS and CDR2 SASEGT.

This clone was recorded once. V usage is TRBV10-3 and J usage is TRBJ2-2; 7 nucleotides line up with TRBD1. The germline V gene encodes CDR1 ENHRY and CDR2 SYGVKD. With V trimmed by 8 bases and J by 5 bases, 5 bases remained unmatched. The CDR3 sequence is 13 residues long. CDR3 amino acids: CAIGQGETGELFF. In nucleotides, the CDR3 is TGTGCCATCGGGCAGGGGGAGACCGGGGAGCTGTTTTTT.

The genes are TRBV9 and TRBJ1-1; D remains ambiguous. This CDR3 is built from 14 residues. V gave up 1 base and J gave up 1 base, with 8 bases separating them. Germline assignment: CDR1 SGDLS and CDR2 YYNGEE. CDR3 nucleotides: TGTGCCAGCAGCGTAACGGAGAGGAACACTGAAGCTTTCTTT. Encoded protein: CASSVTERNTEAFF.

The chain recombines TRBV6-4 with TRBJ2-2; 10 bases are shared with TRBD2. Germline V gene sequence: CDR1 MRHNA, CDR2 SNTAGT. The CDR3 is 14 residues long. V lost 6 bases, J lost 6 bases, and 4 bases stayed unmatched. CDR3 in amino acids: CASSFLAGAGELFF. The DNA for the CDR3 is TGTGCCAGCAGCTTCCTAGCGGGGGCCGGGGAGCTGTTTTTT.

This rearrangement joins TRBV5-1 to TRBJ2-1; 9 bases align to TRBD2. Per the germline V gene, CDR1 is SGHRS and CDR2 is YFSETQ. The junction had 12 bases not matched to a gene; V was cut back by 4 bases and J by 7 bases. This CDR3 contains 16 residues. Here the CDR3 reads CASSPRGAGGLNEQFF. As DNA, the CDR3 is TGCGCCAGCAGCCCGCGGGGAGCGGGAGGTCTAAATGAGCAGTTCTTC.

The chain employs TRBV30 and TRBJ2-1; 10 bases are a match to TRBD2. V lost 2 bases and J lost 4; bases outside the gene matches: 5. The CDR3 runs to 15 residues. Germline CDR1 is GTSNPN and CDR2 is SVGIG (reference sequence). CDR3 protein: CAWSNTAGGYNEQFF. CDR3 DNA: TGTGCCTGGAGTAATACAGCGGGGGGGTACAATGAGCAGTTCTTC.

This clone was seen a single time. The chain couples TRBV13 to TRBJ1-4; possible D gene TRBD1, 6 bases. The length of the CDR3 is 16 residues. Between the trimmed V and J ends, which lost 0 bases and 6 bases, there was a span of 14 bases. The V gene's germline CDR1 is PRHDT and CDR2 FYEKMQ (reference sequence). CDR3 region: CASSLGQRGFYEKLFF. The CDR3 bases are TGTGCCAGCAGCTTAGGCCAAAGGGGGTTTTATGAAAAACTGTTTTTT.

This CDR3 is CASSQGVSEKLFF. CDR3 in DNA: TGTGCCAGTAGCCAAGGGGTGAGCGAAAAACTGTTTTTT. This chain connects TRBV19 to TRBJ1-4; weak D call: TRBD1 (5 bases). The ends were cut back, 6 bases at V and 8 bases at J, with 13 bases in the middle. The germline V gene has CDR1 LNHDA and CDR2 SQIVND (reference sequence). The CDR3 runs 13 residues.

The V and J genes are TRBV28 and TRBJ2-1; 10 bases match TRBD2. This CDR3 is 15 amino acids long. Germline CDR1 and CDR2: MDHEN and SYDVKM. V was pared by 10 bases and J by 5 bases, with 11 bases of the junction left unmatched. The DNA of the CDR3 is TGTGCCACCGCCGTCCTAGCGGGAGTCAACAATGAGCAGTTCTTC. The encoded protein is CATAVLAGVNNEQFF. The entire variable domain, with the rest obtained from reference TRBV28 and TRBJ2-1, is as follows: DVKVTQSSRYLVKRTGEKVFLECVQDMDHENMFWYRQDPGLGLRLIYFSYDVKMKEKGDIPEGYSVSREKKERFSLILESASTNQTSMYLCATAVLAGVNNEQFFGPGTRLTVL.

This clone was observed a few times. The chain carries TRBV6-6 and TRBJ2-7; no clear D. CDR1 MNHNY and CDR2 SVGAGI come from the germline V gene (reference sequence). The CDR3 is 13 residues long. Trimming cost V 5 bases and J 1 base, with 9 bases left between them. The CDR3 nucleotides are TGTGCCAGCAGTGACACCTATTCCTACGAGCAGTACTTC. Translated, it gives CASSDTYSYEQYF.

This clone appeared a few times. The chain recombines TRBV4-2 with TRBJ1-3; a possible D gene is TRBD1 (5 bases). The CDR3 length is 15 residues. V was clipped by 1 base and J by 3 bases, with 10 bases between them. CDR1 and CDR2 (germline): LGHNA, YNFKEQ. In nucleotides, the CDR3 is TGTGCCAGCAGCCAAGTCCCCAGGGATGGAAACACCATATATTTT. Amino acids: CASSQVPRDGNTIYF.

The chain uses TRBV27 and TRBJ2-1; 12 bases map to TRBD2. This CDR3 is built from 16 residues. The V and J ends lost 5 bases and 5 bases, in that order; junction bases with no gene match: 7. Germline values: CDR1 MNHEY, CDR2 SMNVEV (reference sequence). CDR3 amino acids: CASSPTSGRIHNEQFF. For the CDR3, the DNA is TGTGCCAGCAGTCCGACTAGCGGGAGAATCCACAATGAGCAGTTCTTC.

The chain employs TRBV28 and TRBJ2-7, with D possibly TRBD1 on 5 matching bases. V was pared by 7 bases and J by 3 bases, with 13 bases between. This CDR3 has 13 amino acids. CDR1 is MDHEN, CDR2 SYDVKM, per germline. The CDR3 DNA follows: TGTGCCAGCACATCAGGGCTTTACTACGAGCAGTACTTC. Translation: CASTSGLYYEQYF.

This clone was detected only once. J is TRBJ1-2 and V is TRBV5-1; D is unresolved. V shed 0 bases and J shed 4 bases, with 10 bases lying between them. The CDR3 loop spans 14 amino acids. CDR1 SGHRS and CDR2 YFSETQ come from the germline V gene. CDR3: CASSLEVGSYGYTF. In DNA, the CDR3 is TGCGCCAGCAGCTTGGAGGTGGGCTCCTATGGCTACACCTTC. Full variable domain (outside the CDR3, taken from reference TRBV5-1 and TRBJ1-2): KAGVTQTPRYLIKTRGQQVTLSCSPISGHRSVSWYQQTPGQGLQFLFEYFSETQRNKGNFPGRFSGRQFSNSRSEMNVSTLELGDSALYLCASSLEVGSYGYTFGSGTRLTVV.

The chain combines TRBV7-3 with TRBJ1-2; no definite D call. There are 14 residues in the CDR3. Trimming cost V 0 bases and J 1 base, with 6 bases left between them. The germline V gene encodes CDR1 SGHTA and CDR2 FQGTGA. DNA of the CDR3: TGTGCCAGCAGCTTAACCCCAGGTAACTATGGCTACACCTTC. It encodes CASSLTPGNYGYTF.

The rearrangement links TRBV2 to TRBJ2-7, with a possible D match to TRBD1 (6 bases). The CDR3 length is 15 residues. Trimming cost V 1 base and J 3 bases, with 13 bases left between them. In germline, CDR1 is SNHLY, CDR2 FYNNEI. CDR3 loop: CASSEGQEVYYEQYF. The CDR3 bases are TGTGCCAGCAGTGAAGGACAGGAGGTTTACTACGAGCAGTACTTC.

The chain couples TRBV19 to TRBJ2-3; 11 bases fit TRBD2. The CDR3 has 17 residues. Germline V gene data show CDR1 as LNHDA and CDR2 as SQIVND (reference sequence). The V and J ends lost 6 bases and 2 bases, in that order; junction bases with no gene match: 10. The CDR3 DNA follows: TGTGCCAGTAGGCGCCTCGGGACTAGCGGACCCACAGATACGCAGTATTTT. Residues: CASRRLGTSGPTDTQYF.

This chain uses TRBV14 with TRBJ1-2; D perhaps matches TRBD1 (5 bases). V was shortened by 0 bases and J by 7 bases, with 12 bases between the two germline ends. The CDR3 runs to 14 residues. CDR1 and CDR2 from the germline V gene are SGHDN and FVKESK. CDR3 sequence reads: CASSQDGGVGGYTF. CDR3 bases: TGTGCCAGCAGCCAAGATGGAGGGGTCGGTGGCTACACCTTC.

Here the CDR3 DNA reads TGTGCCAGCAGCTTGGGGGCGAGAGGGGCCGGAGAGCAGTACTTC. This sequence encodes CASSLGARGAGEQYF. The rearrangement joins TRBV7-3 to TRBJ2-7; TRBD1 is a possible D gene (6 bases). This CDR3 comprises 15 residues. Trimming shortened V by 3 bases and J by 7 bases, and 19 bases separated the two germline ends. Germline-derived CDR1 and CDR2 are SGHTA and FQGTGA.